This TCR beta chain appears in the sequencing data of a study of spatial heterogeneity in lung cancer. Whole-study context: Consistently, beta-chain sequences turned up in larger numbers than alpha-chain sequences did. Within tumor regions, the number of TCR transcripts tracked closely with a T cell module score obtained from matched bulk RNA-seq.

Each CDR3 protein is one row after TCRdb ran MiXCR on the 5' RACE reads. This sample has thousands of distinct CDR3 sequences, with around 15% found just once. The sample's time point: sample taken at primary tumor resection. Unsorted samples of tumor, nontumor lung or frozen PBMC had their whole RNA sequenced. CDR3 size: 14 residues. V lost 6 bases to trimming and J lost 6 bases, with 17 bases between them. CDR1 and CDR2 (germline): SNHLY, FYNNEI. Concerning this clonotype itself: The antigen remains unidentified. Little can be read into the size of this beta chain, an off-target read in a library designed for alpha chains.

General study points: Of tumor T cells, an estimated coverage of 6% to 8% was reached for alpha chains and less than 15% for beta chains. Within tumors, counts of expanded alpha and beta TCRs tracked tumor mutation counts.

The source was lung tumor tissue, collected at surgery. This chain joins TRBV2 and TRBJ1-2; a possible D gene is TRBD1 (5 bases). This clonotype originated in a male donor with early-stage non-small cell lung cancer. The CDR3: CASSALDGGNGYTF. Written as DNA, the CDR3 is TGTGCCAGCAGCGCGCTGGACGGGGGGAATGGCTACACCTTC. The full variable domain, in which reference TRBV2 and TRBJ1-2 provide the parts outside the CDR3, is EPEVTQTPSHQVTQMGQEVILRCVPISNHLYFYWYRQILGQKVEFLVSFYNNEISEKSEIFDDQFSVERPDGSNFTLKIRSTKLEDSAMYFCASSALDGGNGYTFGSGTRLTVV.